Described below is a single T cell receptor (beta chain) sequence and its context. Its antigen specificity is not known. No per-base quality is available; no much larger clone lies one base away. In the paper's terms, the time point label means: cycle 2 day 1 (C2D1) of nivolumab. Relapse after autologous stem cell transplantation had occurred in all trial patients, and cohorts A, B and C were distinguished by prior brentuximab vedotin exposure. The trial cohort comprised 56 patients with relapsed/refractory classical Hodgkin lymphoma whose best overall responses were complete response, partial response or progressive disease. Single-agent nivolumab was administered to trial patients in the multi-cohort phase II CheckMate 205 trial. An independent review committee assessed best overall response by applying the 2007 International Working Group response criteria. PBMCs from the trial were collected at three points: immediately before nivolumab initiation (C1D1), and during therapy at cycle 2 day 1 and cycle 4 day 1. Peripheral blood was collected in 8 mL Vacutainer Cell Preparation Tubes, from which PBMCs were isolated by centrifugation and then cryopreserved.

This entry is derived from a study of PD-1 blockade in classical Hodgkin lymphoma (dated by TCRdb to 2020 to 2021). Describing the broader study: Nivolumab dosing was 3 mg/kg intravenously every 2 weeks, continuing until either disease progression or unacceptable toxicity. To define a peripheral blood immune signature of response to PD-1 blockade in classical Hodgkin lymphoma, the study combined TCR beta sequencing with CyTOF. The investigation overall reported the following: Diversity was lower in patients who began nivolumab less than 1 year after ASCT, so these patients were left out of later analyses to avoid confounding by immune reconstitution. A significant rise by C4D1 was seen in CD4+ but not CD8+ TCR diversity (p=0.0027 vs p=0.16), with the rise being most apparent in complete responders (p=0.02). Baseline TCR diversity was reported to be lower in newly diagnosed patients than in healthy donors, and even lower in relapsed/refractory patients. Only a single clinical trial cohort was studied, and what caused the repertoire differences, possibly disease activity or prior therapy, remained undefined. Trial patients achieving complete response had baseline diversity similar to newly diagnosed patients, whereas partial responders and progressors had significantly lower diversity.

Looking up the germline V gene (reference sequence) yields CDR1 SGHKS and CDR2 YYEKEE. The cysteine opens and the phenylalanine closes a CDR3 of 15 amino acids. Of the read, only the CDR3 DNA is kept; its 45 bases are in frame from base 1. The V and J ends are trimmed by 4 bases and 1 base, leaving 14 bases between them. The Qiagen DNeasy kit was used to extract genomic DNA both from unsorted PBMCs and from the negatively selected CD4+ and CD8+ fractions. TCR beta CDR3 regions were subjected to amplification by immunoSEQ multiplex PCR with primers that anneal to V and J segments. Amplification bias was minimized using a synthetic immune receptor repertoire, and residual bias was removed computationally after sequencing. The published analysis was carried out like this. Repertoire diversity was quantified as the Shannon entropy index using custom Python scripts. The unsorted, CD4+ and CD8+ repertoires were each analyzed separately, with the exception of combined analyses, where CD4+ and CD8+ sequences were merged in silico. A clone was considered expanded if an increase in frequency of at least 2-fold after treatment relative to C1D1 was found, and a pseudocount of 0.5 was applied to clones undetected at baseline. Clones with 0 or 1 copy at C1D1 were defined as singleton clones, while clones with 2 or more copies were defined as non-singleton clones. Clones expanded in unsorted samples were labelled as CD4+, CD8+ or unknown by matching protein sequences in sorted samples from the same patient. Wilcoxon tests were applied to paired samples to test diversity changes from C1D1 to C4D1. TCRdb re-hosts the immuneACCESS table, in-frame sequences only. Its copies lack some clones; in the studies checked, an unresolved V gene accounts for under half of them, and the cause for the rest is not known. Clone size and the V and J calls come from that table; the DNA yielded D and trimming. The sample records about 29,000 clones, about two thirds of which are singletons. The ten largest account for 3.5% to 4.5% of the sample.

The sample here was peripheral blood mononuclear cells (PBMCs), taken before the second cycle of nivolumab. This TCR was sampled from a human donor with classical Hodgkin lymphoma. The chain is assembled from TRBV5-5 and TRBJ2-5; the D element might be TRBD1 or TRBD2, as each aligns at 5 bases. The nucleotide sequence reads TGTGCCAGCAGCGTACCGGGACGGAGCCAAGAGACCCAGTACTTC. Translated, this is CASSVPGRSQETQYF. Where the CDR3 stops, the reference TRBV5-5 and TRBJ2-5 genes take over; the full variable domain is DAGVTQSPTHLIKTRGQQVTLRCSPISGHKSVSWYQQVLGQGPQFIFQYYEKEERGRGNFPDRFSARQFPNYSSELNVNALLLGDSALYLCASSVPGRSQETQYFGPGTRLLVL.